The present entry profiles one T cell receptor (beta chain) with its context. Its antigen is not known. Vbeta (60) and Jbeta (13) primers were used in the PCR. Profiled with immunoSEQ multiplex PCR; TCRdb holds only in-frame clones, not every one. The data show over 100,000 clones, around 8.5% seen once. The ends were cut back, 2 bases at V and 2 bases at J, with 12 bases in the middle. The CDR3 runs 16 residues. The germline V gene has CDR1 MDHEN and CDR2 SYDVKM. This entry is derived from a study of cytomegalovirus exposure and HLA in healthy donors. Points from the study as a whole: A later analysis showed TCR association rates differing by HLA locus, peaking at DRB1 and lowest at HLA-C. Researchers counted over 150 TCR beta chains as cytomegalovirus-associated. Later analysis identified a missense DCLRE1C variant that was linked to TCR beta V- and J-gene trimming.

The clonotype was recovered from a middle-aged man in good health and CMV-seronegative. This chain joins TRBV28 and TRBJ1-4, with TRBD1 as a possible D gene (6 bases). The sequencing input was PBMCs. The CDR3 DNA reads TGTGCCAGCAGTTTAGGGGGGGCTTACACTAATGAAAAACTGTTTTTT. Translation: CASSLGGAYTNEKLFF.